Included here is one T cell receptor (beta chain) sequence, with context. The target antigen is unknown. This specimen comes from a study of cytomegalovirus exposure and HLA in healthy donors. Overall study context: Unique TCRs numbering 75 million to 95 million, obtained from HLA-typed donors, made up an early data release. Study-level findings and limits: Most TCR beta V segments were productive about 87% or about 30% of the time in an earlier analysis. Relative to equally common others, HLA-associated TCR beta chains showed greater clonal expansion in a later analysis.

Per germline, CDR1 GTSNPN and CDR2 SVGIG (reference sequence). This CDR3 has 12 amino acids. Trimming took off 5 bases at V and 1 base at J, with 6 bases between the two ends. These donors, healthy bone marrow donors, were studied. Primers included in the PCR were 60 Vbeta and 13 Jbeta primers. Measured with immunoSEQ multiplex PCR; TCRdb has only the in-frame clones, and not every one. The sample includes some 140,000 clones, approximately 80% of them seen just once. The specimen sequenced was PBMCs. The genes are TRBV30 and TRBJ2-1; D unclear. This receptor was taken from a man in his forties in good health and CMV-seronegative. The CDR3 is CAWDSSYNEQFF. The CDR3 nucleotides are TGTGCCTGGGACTCTTCCTACAATGAGCAGTTCTTC.